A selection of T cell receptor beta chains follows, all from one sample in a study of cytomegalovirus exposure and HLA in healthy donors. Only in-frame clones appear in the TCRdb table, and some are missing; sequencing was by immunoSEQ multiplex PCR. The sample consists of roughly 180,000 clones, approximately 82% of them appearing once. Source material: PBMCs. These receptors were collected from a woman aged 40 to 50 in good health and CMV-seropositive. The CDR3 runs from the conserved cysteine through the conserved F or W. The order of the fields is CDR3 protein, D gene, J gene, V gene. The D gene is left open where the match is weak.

CDR3aa: CASRQSGTGVHEQYF; d_gene: TRBD1; j_gene: TRBJ2-7; v_gene: TRBV19
CDR3aa: CASSLTGFSSPLHF; d_gene: NA; j_gene: TRBJ1-6; v_gene: TRBV7-2
CDR3aa: CASSPIPRIGASTNEKLFF; d_gene: NA; j_gene: TRBJ1-4; v_gene: TRBV28
CDR3aa: CASSFLSSGNQPQHF; d_gene: NA; j_gene: TRBJ1-5; v_gene: TRBV28
CDR3aa: CAWSQAPRPGEKLFF; d_gene: NA; j_gene: TRBJ1-4; v_gene: TRBV30
CDR3aa: CASSPGTAVAARPGELFF; d_gene: TRBD1; j_gene: TRBJ2-2; v_gene: TRBV18
CDR3aa: CSVEGTSGSQETQYF; d_gene: TRBD2; j_gene: TRBJ2-5; v_gene: TRBV29-1
CDR3aa: CASSTGTGWANYGYTF; d_gene: TRBD1; j_gene: TRBJ1-2; v_gene: TRBV19
CDR3aa: CASRTFGTGNEKLFF; d_gene: TRBD1; j_gene: TRBJ1-4; v_gene: TRBV2
CDR3aa: CASSLSGSFRTEAFF; d_gene: NA; j_gene: TRBJ1-1; v_gene: TRBV7-8
CDR3aa: CASSSAGGPGGELFF; d_gene: TRBD2; j_gene: TRBJ2-2; v_gene: TRBV19
CDR3aa: CASRRTGGAFF; d_gene: TRBD1; j_gene: TRBJ1-1; v_gene: TRBV19
CDR3aa: CASSQVEVHNEQFF; d_gene: NA; j_gene: TRBJ2-1; v_gene: TRBV4-3
CDR3aa: CASSESGDRGSGELFF; d_gene: TRBD1; j_gene: TRBJ2-2; v_gene: TRBV10-2
CDR3aa: CASSVNGIDDEQFF; d_gene: NA; j_gene: TRBJ2-1; v_gene: TRBV9
CDR3aa: CASSPGLAGTGELFF; d_gene: TRBD2; j_gene: TRBJ2-2; v_gene: TRBV7-9
CDR3aa: CASSLSVAGELFF; d_gene: NA; j_gene: TRBJ2-2; v_gene: TRBV11-3
CDR3aa: CASSLGTANEQFF; d_gene: NA; j_gene: TRBJ2-1; v_gene: TRBV5-4
CDR3aa: CSVGHRETQYF; d_gene: NA; j_gene: TRBJ2-5; v_gene: TRBV29-1
CDR3aa: CSVEKRDRGPDEQFF; d_gene: TRBD1; j_gene: TRBJ2-1; v_gene: TRBV29-1
CDR3aa: CASSQGMLTSGINTGELFF; d_gene: TRBD2; j_gene: TRBJ2-2; v_gene: TRBV5-4
CDR3aa: CSVETQGSWTQYF; d_gene: NA; j_gene: TRBJ2-5; v_gene: TRBV29-1
CDR3aa: CASSRDLAGELFF; d_gene: NA; j_gene: TRBJ2-2; v_gene: TRBV6-5
CDR3aa: CASSLDRVNTGELFF; d_gene: NA; j_gene: TRBJ2-2; v_gene: TRBV5-5
CDR3aa: CSATLAGSNEKLFF; d_gene: NA; j_gene: TRBJ1-4; v_gene: TRBV29-1
CDR3aa: CASSQVIGGEYGETQYF; d_gene: NA; j_gene: TRBJ2-5; v_gene: TRBV4-1
CDR3aa: CATSRWPQSVRELHNEQFF; d_gene: NA; j_gene: TRBJ2-1; v_gene: TRBV15
CDR3aa: CAWGPAGGVGNIQYF; d_gene: TRBD1; j_gene: TRBJ2-4; v_gene: TRBV30
CDR3aa: CSGRQGHLLGNEQFF; d_gene: TRBD1; j_gene: TRBJ2-1; v_gene: TRBV29-1
CDR3aa: CAWTSGRKTQYF; d_gene: TRBD2; j_gene: TRBJ2-5; v_gene: TRBV30
CDR3aa: CASRAGTEPGELFF; d_gene: TRBD1; j_gene: TRBJ2-2; v_gene: TRBV7-9
CDR3aa: CATRTDREVDYGYTF; d_gene: TRBD1; j_gene: TRBJ1-2; v_gene: TRBV6-1
CDR3aa: CASSLEPGRNQPQHF; d_gene: NA; j_gene: TRBJ1-5; v_gene: TRBV5-4
CDR3aa: CASSQAYGQGVYGYTF; d_gene: TRBD1; j_gene: TRBJ1-2; v_gene: TRBV4-1
CDR3aa: CASSLQGLNEKLFF; d_gene: NA; j_gene: TRBJ1-4; v_gene: TRBV6-6
CDR3aa: CASSPRTGGGYTF; d_gene: TRBD1; j_gene: TRBJ1-2; v_gene: TRBV19
CDR3aa: CASSLVRTGYSEQYF; d_gene: TRBD1; j_gene: TRBJ2-7; v_gene: TRBV27
CDR3aa: CASSYSGTTGADTQYF; d_gene: TRBD1; j_gene: TRBJ2-3; v_gene: TRBV6-5
CDR3aa: CASSPDRGTEAFF; d_gene: TRBD1; j_gene: TRBJ1-1; v_gene: TRBV6-5
CDR3aa: CASVDRATYEQYF; d_gene: TRBD1; j_gene: TRBJ2-7; v_gene: TRBV6-6
CDR3aa: CASSLGENQPQHF; d_gene: NA; j_gene: TRBJ1-5; v_gene: TRBV7-9
CDR3aa: CASSQDGYGYTF; d_gene: NA; j_gene: TRBJ1-2; v_gene: TRBV4-2
CDR3aa: CASSTLQLAGGDEQFF; d_gene: TRBD2; j_gene: TRBJ2-1; v_gene: TRBV19
CDR3aa: CASSVGRAYEQYF; d_gene: TRBD2; j_gene: TRBJ2-7; v_gene: TRBV11-2
CDR3aa: CASSLGRRMYEQYF; d_gene: NA; j_gene: TRBJ2-7; v_gene: TRBV28
CDR3aa: CASSTFTGGGQPQHF; d_gene: TRBD1; j_gene: TRBJ1-5; v_gene: TRBV28